A selection of T cell receptor beta chains follows, all from one sample in a study of blood T cell repertoires in COVID-19. The protocol was immunoSEQ multiplex PCR, while the TCRdb copy is restricted to in-frame clones and leaves out a portion. The repertoire consists of hundreds of thousands of clones, with around 86% occurring once and the leading ten covering about 6%. The source material was peripheral blood. The receptors shown here come from a woman between 50 and 59 years old with COVID-19, enrolled during active disease. Each CDR3 is given with its conserved first and last residue. Fields, in order: J gene, D gene, V gene, clone size, CDR3 DNA, CDR3 protein. A D gene is named only where the DNA matches it firmly. Not every row has a clone size; where given, it reads once, few, many or a size class.

J gene: TRBJ1-1; D gene: .; V gene: TRBV5-4; clone size: .; CDR3 DNA: TGTGCCAGCAGCTTCCGGAGGGACACTGAAGCTTTCTTT; CDR3 protein: CASSFRRDTEAFF
J gene: TRBJ2-7; D gene: .; V gene: TRBV19; clone size: .; CDR3 DNA: TGTGCCAGTAGTCGGAGTCCCTACGAGCAGTACTTC; CDR3 protein: CASSRSPYEQYF
J gene: TRBJ2-1; D gene: TRBD2; V gene: TRBV5-1; clone size: .; CDR3 DNA: TGCGCCAGCAGCCCCAGGACTAGCGGGACCTACAATGAGCAGTTCTTC; CDR3 protein: CASSPRTSGTYNEQFF
J gene: TRBJ1-1; D gene: TRBD1; V gene: TRBV18; clone size: .; CDR3 DNA: TGTGCCAGCTCACCAACAGACAGGGGGGGGGCTGAAGCTTTCTTT; CDR3 protein: CASSPTDRGGAEAFF
J gene: TRBJ2-2; D gene: TRBD2; V gene: TRBV9; clone size: .; CDR3 DNA: TGTGCCAGCAGCGTTAGCGGGAGGGCCGACGGGGAGCTGTTTTTT; CDR3 protein: CASSVSGRADGELFF
J gene: TRBJ1-1; D gene: .; V gene: TRBV6-5; clone size: .; CDR3 DNA: TGTGCCAGCAACATACTAGGAGACGAGGGGGTTTTCTTT; CDR3 protein: CASNILGDEGVFF
J gene: TRBJ2-7; D gene: TRBD1; V gene: TRBV7-9; clone size: .; CDR3 DNA: TGTGCCAGCAGCTTACCCTGGGACAGGACTTACGAGCAGTACTTC; CDR3 protein: CASSLPWDRTYEQYF
J gene: TRBJ1-5; D gene: .; V gene: TRBV18; clone size: .; CDR3 DNA: TGTGCCAGCTCACCCGAGGACAGCGACAATCAGCCCCAGCATTTT; CDR3 protein: CASSPEDSDNQPQHF
J gene: TRBJ2-1; D gene: TRBD2; V gene: TRBV27; clone size: .; CDR3 DNA: TGTGCCAGCAGTTTACGGGCCCTTAGCGGGAGCATCTACAATGAGCAGTTCTTC; CDR3 protein: CASSLRALSGSIYNEQFF
J gene: TRBJ2-1; D gene: TRBD2; V gene: TRBV29-1; clone size: .; CDR3 DNA: TGCAGCGTAGCTGGACTAGTCTCCTACAATGAGCAGTTCTTC; CDR3 protein: CSVAGLVSYNEQFF
J gene: TRBJ2-7; D gene: .; V gene: TRBV29-1; clone size: .; CDR3 DNA: TGCAGCGTTGAAGATCTTAGAGATAACGAGCAGTACTTC; CDR3 protein: CSVEDLRDNEQYF
J gene: TRBJ2-3; D gene: TRBD2; V gene: TRBV7-9; clone size: .; CDR3 DNA: TGTGCCAGCAGCTTAGGGACTAGCGGGATCAGCACAGATACGCAGTATTTT; CDR3 protein: CASSLGTSGISTDTQYF
J gene: TRBJ1-2; D gene: .; V gene: TRBV27; clone size: .; CDR3 DNA: TGTGCCAGCAGTTTTAGGGGTACGGGGGATGGCTACACCTTC; CDR3 protein: CASSFRGTGDGYTF
J gene: TRBJ2-7; D gene: .; V gene: TRBV5-1; clone size: .; CDR3 DNA: TGCGCCAGCAGCGCGGGGATCTACGAGCAGTACTTC; CDR3 protein: CASSAGIYEQYF
J gene: TRBJ2-2; D gene: .; V gene: TRBV15; clone size: few; CDR3 DNA: TGTGCCACCAGCACAGGGGTTCGGACCGGGGAGCTGTTTTTT; CDR3 protein: CATSTGVRTGELFF
J gene: TRBJ2-1; D gene: TRBD2; V gene: TRBV30; clone size: once; CDR3 DNA: TGTGCCTGGAGTACGGGACTAGCGGCCAACAATGAGCAGTTCTTC; CDR3 protein: CAWSTGLAANNEQFF
J gene: TRBJ1-2; D gene: .; V gene: TRBV3-1/TRBV3-2; clone size: .; CDR3 DNA: TGTGCCAGCAGCCAAGATATTAGCGGACGATACGGCTACACCTTC; CDR3 protein: CASSQDISGRYGYTF
J gene: TRBJ2-7; D gene: TRBD2; V gene: TRBV7-8; clone size: .; CDR3 DNA: TGTGCCAGCAGCTTCTATGCGGGAGGGCCCGGTGAGCAGTACTTC; CDR3 protein: CASSFYAGGPGEQYF
J gene: TRBJ2-6; D gene: .; V gene: TRBV18; clone size: .; CDR3 DNA: TGTGCCAGCTCACTAGAGTCCTCTGGGGCCAACGTCCTGACTTTC; CDR3 protein: CASSLESSGANVLTF
J gene: TRBJ2-2; D gene: .; V gene: TRBV5-1; clone size: once; CDR3 DNA: TGCGCCAGCAGCTATAATCTAGCAGACACCGGGGAGCTGTTTTTT; CDR3 protein: CASSYNLADTGELFF
J gene: TRBJ1-5; D gene: TRBD1; V gene: TRBV19; clone size: .; CDR3 DNA: TGTGCCAGCACCTGGAGGACAGGGGCTCAGCCCCAGCATTTT; CDR3 protein: CASTWRTGAQPQHF
J gene: TRBJ2-5; D gene: .; V gene: TRBV5-5; clone size: .; CDR3 DNA: TGTGCCAGCAGCTTGGTCAGAATTAGCGGATACCAAGAGACCCAGTACTTC; CDR3 protein: CASSLVRISGYQETQYF
J gene: TRBJ2-7; D gene: .; V gene: TRBV27; clone size: .; CDR3 DNA: TGTGCCAGCAGTTTCGTAGCGGACTCCTACGAGCAGTACTTC; CDR3 protein: CASSFVADSYEQYF
J gene: TRBJ2-5; D gene: TRBD2; V gene: TRBV9; clone size: .; CDR3 DNA: TGTGCCAGCAGCGTAGCGGGAGGGCGAGGGACCCAGTACTTC; CDR3 protein: CASSVAGGRGTQYF
J gene: TRBJ1-2; D gene: .; V gene: TRBV28; clone size: .; CDR3 DNA: TGTGCCAGCGCCCTAGTGGATGGCTACACCTTC; CDR3 protein: CASALVDGYTF
J gene: TRBJ2-4; D gene: TRBD1; V gene: TRBV5-3; clone size: .; CDR3 DNA: TGTGCCAGAAGTCAGTTCAGGAGACAGGGTAGTGTCAAAAACATTCAGTACTTC; CDR3 protein: CARSQFRRQGSVKNIQYF
J gene: TRBJ2-1; D gene: .; V gene: TRBV5-8; clone size: .; CDR3 DNA: TGTGCCAGCAGCCGGGGACTTTTTTGGGGCAATGAGCAGTTCTTC; CDR3 protein: CASSRGLFWGNEQFF
J gene: TRBJ2-2; D gene: TRBD2; V gene: TRBV11-3; clone size: .; CDR3 DNA: TGTGCCAGCTCCCGAAACCCTAGCGGGAGGGACGTCACCGGGGAGCTGTTTTTT; CDR3 protein: CASSRNPSGRDVTGELFF
J gene: TRBJ1-4; D gene: .; V gene: TRBV5-1; clone size: .; CDR3 DNA: TGCGCCAGCAGCTTGAGTACATTGAGGGAAAAACTGTTTTTT; CDR3 protein: CASSLSTLREKLFF
J gene: TRBJ2-3; D gene: .; V gene: TRBV27; clone size: .; CDR3 DNA: TGTGCCAGCAGTTTATCGGGGGGGGCCGTCACAGATACGCAGTATTTT; CDR3 protein: CASSLSGGAVTDTQYF